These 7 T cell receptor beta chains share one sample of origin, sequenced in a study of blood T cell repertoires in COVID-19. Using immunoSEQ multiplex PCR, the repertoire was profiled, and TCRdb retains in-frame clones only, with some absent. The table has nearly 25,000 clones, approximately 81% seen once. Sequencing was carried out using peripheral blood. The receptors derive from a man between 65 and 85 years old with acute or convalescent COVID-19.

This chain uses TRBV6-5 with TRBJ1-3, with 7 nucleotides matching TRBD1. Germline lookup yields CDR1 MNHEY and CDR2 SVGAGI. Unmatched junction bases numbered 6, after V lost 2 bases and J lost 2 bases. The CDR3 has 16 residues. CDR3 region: CASSYTRQGTGNTIYF. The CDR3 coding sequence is TGTGCCAGCAGTTACACCCGACAGGGTACTGGAAACACCATATATTTT.

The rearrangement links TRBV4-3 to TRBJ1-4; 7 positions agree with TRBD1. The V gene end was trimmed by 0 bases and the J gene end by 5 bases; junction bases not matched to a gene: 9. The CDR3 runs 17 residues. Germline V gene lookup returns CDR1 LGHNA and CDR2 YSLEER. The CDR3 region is CASSQDWRQGRNEKLFF. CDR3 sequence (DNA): TGCGCCAGCAGCCAAGATTGGAGACAGGGACGGAATGAAAAACTGTTTTTT.

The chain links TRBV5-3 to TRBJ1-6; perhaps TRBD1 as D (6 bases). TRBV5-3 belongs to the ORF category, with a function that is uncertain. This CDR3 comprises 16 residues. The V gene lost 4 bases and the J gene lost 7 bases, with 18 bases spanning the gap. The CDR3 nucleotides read TGTGCCAGAAGCCCGACAGGTTGCACCATGAATTCACCCCTCCACTTT. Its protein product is CARSPTGCTMNSPLHF.

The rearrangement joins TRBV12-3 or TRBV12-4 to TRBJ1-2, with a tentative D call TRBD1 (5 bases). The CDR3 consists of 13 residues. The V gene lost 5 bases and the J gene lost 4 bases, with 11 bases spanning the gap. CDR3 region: CASSQQAGYGYTF. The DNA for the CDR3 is TGTGCCAGCAGTCAACAGGCCGGCTATGGCTACACCTTC.

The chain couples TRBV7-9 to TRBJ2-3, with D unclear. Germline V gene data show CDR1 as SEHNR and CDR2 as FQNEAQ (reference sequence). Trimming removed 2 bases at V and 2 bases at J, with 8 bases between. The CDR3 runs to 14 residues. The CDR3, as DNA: TGTGCCAGCAGCTTAATAACAACCACAGATACGCAGTATTTT. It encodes CASSLITTTDTQYF.

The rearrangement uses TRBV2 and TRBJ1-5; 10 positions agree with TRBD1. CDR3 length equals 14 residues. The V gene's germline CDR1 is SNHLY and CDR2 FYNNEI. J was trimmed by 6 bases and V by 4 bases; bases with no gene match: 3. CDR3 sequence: CASSGQGALQPQHF. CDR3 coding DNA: TGTGCCAGCAGTGGACAGGGGGCACTTCAGCCCCAGCATTTT.

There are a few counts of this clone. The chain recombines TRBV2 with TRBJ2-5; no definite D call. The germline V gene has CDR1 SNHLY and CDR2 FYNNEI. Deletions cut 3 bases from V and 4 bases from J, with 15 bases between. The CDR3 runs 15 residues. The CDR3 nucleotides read TGTGCCAGCAGTGATCAGCTGGATGCGGTAGAGACCCAGTACTTC. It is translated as CASSDQLDAVETQYF. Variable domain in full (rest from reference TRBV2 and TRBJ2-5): EPEVTQTPSHQVTQMGQEVILRCVPISNHLYFYWYRQILGQKVEFLVSFYNNEISEKSEIFDDQFSVERPDGSNFTLKIRSTKLEDSAMYFCASSDQLDAVETQYFGPGTRLLVL.